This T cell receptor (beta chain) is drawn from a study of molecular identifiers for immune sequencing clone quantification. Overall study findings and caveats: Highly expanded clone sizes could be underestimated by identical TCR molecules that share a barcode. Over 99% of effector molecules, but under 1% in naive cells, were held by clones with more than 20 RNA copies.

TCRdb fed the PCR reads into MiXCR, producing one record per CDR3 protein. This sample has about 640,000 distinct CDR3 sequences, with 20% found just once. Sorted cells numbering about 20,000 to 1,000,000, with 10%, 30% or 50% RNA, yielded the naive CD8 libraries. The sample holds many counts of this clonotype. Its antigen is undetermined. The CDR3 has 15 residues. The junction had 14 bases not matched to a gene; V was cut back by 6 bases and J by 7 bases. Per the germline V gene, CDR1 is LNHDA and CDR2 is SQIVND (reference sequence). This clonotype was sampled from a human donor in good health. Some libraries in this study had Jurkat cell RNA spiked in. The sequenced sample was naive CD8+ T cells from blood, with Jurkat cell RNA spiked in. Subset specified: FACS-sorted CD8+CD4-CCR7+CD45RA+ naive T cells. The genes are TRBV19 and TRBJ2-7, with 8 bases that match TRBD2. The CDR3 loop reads CASRAQGLDPWEQYF. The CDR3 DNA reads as TGTGCCAGTAGAGCTCAGGGACTAGATCCTTGGGAGCAGTACTTC.